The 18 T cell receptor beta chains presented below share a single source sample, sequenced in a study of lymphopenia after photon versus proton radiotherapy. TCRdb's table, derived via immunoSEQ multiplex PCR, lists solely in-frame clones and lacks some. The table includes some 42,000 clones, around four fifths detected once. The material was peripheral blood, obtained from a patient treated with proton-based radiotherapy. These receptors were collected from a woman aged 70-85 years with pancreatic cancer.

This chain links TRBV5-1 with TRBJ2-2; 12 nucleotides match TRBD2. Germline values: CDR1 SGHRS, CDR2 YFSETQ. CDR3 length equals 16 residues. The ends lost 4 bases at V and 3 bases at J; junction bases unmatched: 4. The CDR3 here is CASSELAGGDTGELFF. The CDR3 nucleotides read TGCGCCAGCAGCGAACTAGCGGGAGGAGACACCGGGGAGCTGTTTTTT.

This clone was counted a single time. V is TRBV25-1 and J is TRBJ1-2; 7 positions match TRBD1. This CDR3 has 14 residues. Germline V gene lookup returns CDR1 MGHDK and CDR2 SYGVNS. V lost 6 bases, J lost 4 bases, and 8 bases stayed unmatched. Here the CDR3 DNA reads TGTGCCAGCAGACAACAGGGGCAGGGCTATGGCTACACCTTC. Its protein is CASRQQGQGYGYTF.

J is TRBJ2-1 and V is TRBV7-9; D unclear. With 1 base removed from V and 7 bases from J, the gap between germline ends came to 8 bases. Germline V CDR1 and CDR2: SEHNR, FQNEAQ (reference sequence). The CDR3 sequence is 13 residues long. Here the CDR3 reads CASSLDLLNEQFF. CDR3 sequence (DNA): TGTGCCAGCAGCTTAGACCTGTTAAATGAGCAGTTCTTC.

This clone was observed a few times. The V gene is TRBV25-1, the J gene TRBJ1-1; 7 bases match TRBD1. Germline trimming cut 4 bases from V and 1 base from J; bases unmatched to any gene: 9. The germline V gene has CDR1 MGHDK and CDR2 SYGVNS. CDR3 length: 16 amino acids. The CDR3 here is CASSVGAGGPNTEAFF. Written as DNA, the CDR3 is TGTGCCAGCAGTGTGGGGGCAGGGGGTCCGAACACTGAAGCTTTCTTT.

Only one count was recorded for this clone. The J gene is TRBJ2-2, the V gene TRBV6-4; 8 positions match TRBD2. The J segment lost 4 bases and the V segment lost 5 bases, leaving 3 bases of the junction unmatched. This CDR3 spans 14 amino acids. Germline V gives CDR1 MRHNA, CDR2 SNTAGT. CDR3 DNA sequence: TGTGCCAGCAGTAGCGGGAGAACCACCGGGGAGCTGTTTTTT. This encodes CASSSGRTTGELFF.

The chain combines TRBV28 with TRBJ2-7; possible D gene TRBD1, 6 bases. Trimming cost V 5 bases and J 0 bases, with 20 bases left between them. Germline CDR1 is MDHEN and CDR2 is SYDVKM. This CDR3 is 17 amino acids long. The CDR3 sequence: CASSPLPGAGSSYEQYF. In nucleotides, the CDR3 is TGTGCCAGCAGTCCCCTCCCAGGGGCAGGGAGCTCCTACGAGCAGTACTTC.

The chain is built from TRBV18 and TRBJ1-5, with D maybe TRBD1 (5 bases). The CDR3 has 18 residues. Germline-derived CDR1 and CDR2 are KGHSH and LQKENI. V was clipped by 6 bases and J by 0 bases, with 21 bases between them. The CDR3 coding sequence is TGTGCCAGCTCCGTTTTACCCTCCTCCAGGGATAGCAATCAGCCCCAGCATTTT. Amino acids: CASSVLPSSRDSNQPQHF.

For the CDR3, the DNA is TGTGCCAGCAGTACAGGTACGGCTAACTATGGCTACACCTTC. Protein sequence: CASSTGTANYGYTF. This sequence joins TRBV28 and TRBJ1-2; possibly TRBD1 for D (5 bases). CDR3 length: 14 amino acids. CDR1 MDHEN and CDR2 SYDVKM come from the germline V gene. Trimming pared 5 bases from V and 0 bases from J, leaving 10 bases between.

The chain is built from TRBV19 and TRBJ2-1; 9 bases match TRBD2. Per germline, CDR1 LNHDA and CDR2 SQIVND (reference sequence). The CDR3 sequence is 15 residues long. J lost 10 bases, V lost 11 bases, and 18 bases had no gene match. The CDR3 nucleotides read TGTGCCTGCACCCAGCGGGAGGCATCTGTCGGGGAGCAGTTCTTC. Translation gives CACTQREASVGEQFF.

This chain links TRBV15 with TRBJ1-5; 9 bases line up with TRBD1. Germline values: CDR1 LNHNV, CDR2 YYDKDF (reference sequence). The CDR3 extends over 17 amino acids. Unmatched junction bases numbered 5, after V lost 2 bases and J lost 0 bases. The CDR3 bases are TGTGCCACCAGCAGATTTACAGGGGGCCATAGCAATCAGCCCCAGCATTTT. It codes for CATSRFTGGHSNQPQHF. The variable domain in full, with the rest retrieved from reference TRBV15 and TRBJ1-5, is DAMVIQNPRYQVTQFGKPVTLSCSQTLNHNVMYWYQQKSSQAPKLLFHYYDKDFNNEADTPDNFQSRRPNTSFCFLDIRSPGLGDTAMYLCATSRFTGGHSNQPQHFGDGTRLSIL.

For the CDR3, the DNA is TGTGCCTGGAGGGGAAGAAAGGGGGAGAGCTCCTACAATGAGCAGTTCTTC. Protein: CAWRGRKGESSYNEQFF. The rearrangement links TRBV30 to TRBJ2-1; tentative D call: TRBD1 (6 bases). The CDR3 is made up of 17 amino acids. Trimming removed 3 bases at V and 0 bases at J, with 18 bases between. The germline CDR1 and CDR2 sequences are GTSNPN and SVGIG (reference sequence).

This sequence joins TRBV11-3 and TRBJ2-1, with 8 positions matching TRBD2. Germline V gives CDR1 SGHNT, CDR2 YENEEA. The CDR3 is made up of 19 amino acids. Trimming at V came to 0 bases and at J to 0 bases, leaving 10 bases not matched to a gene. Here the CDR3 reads CASSLDMSSGRSSYNEQFF. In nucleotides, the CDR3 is TGTGCCAGCAGCTTAGATATGTCTAGCGGGCGTAGCTCCTACAATGAGCAGTTCTTC.

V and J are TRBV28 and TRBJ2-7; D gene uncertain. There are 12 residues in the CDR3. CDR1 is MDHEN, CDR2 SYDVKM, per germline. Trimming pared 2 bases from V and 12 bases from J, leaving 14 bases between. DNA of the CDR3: TGTGCCAGCAGTTTAGTACTAACACTGCGGTACTTC. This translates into CASSLVLTLRYF.

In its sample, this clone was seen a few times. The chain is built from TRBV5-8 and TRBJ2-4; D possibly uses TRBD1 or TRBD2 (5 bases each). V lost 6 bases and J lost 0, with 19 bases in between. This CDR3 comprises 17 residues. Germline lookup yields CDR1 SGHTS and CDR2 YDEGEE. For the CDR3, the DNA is TGTGCCAGCAACGAGGGAAGGGGCGAAATAGCCAAAAACATTCAGTACTTC. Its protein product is CASNEGRGEIAKNIQYF. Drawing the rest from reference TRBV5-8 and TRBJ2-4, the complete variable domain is EAGVTQSPTHLIKTRGQQATLRCSPISGHTSVYWYQQALGLGLQFLLWYDEGEERNRGNFPPRFSGRQFPNYSSELNVNALELEDSALYLCASNEGRGEIAKNIQYFGAGTRLSVL.

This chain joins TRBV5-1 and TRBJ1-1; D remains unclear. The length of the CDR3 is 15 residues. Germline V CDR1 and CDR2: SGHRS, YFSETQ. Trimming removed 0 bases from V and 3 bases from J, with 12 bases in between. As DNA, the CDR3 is TGCGCCAGCAGCTTGGAGTCGGGGTCTTACACTGAAGCTTTCTTT. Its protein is CASSLESGSYTEAFF.

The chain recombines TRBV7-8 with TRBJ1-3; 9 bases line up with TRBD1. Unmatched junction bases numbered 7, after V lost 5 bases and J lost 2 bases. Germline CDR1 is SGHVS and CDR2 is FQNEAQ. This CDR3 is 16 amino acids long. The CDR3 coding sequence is TGTGCCAGCAGCCACACAACAGGGGGCGCTGGAAACACCATATATTTT. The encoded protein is CASSHTTGGAGNTIYF.

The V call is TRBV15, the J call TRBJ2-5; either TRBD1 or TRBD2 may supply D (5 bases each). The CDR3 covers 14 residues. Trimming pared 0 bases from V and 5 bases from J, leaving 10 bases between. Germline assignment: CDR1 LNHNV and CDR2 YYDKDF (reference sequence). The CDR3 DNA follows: TGTGCCACCAGCAGAGATTCAGGGACGGAGACCCAGTACTTC. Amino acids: CATSRDSGTETQYF. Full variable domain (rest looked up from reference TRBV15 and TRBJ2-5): DAMVIQNPRYQVTQFGKPVTLSCSQTLNHNVMYWYQQKSSQAPKLLFHYYDKDFNNEADTPDNFQSRRPNTSFCFLDIRSPGLGDTAMYLCATSRDSGTETQYFGPGTRLLVL.

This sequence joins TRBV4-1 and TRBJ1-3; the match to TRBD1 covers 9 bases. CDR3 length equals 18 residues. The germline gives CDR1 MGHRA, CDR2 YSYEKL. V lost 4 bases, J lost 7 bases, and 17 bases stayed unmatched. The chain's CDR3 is CASSLILPTGGARNTIYF. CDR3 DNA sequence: TGCGCCAGCAGCCTAATCCTCCCTACAGGGGGCGCGAGGAACACCATATATTTT.